Sequencing of this T cell receptor (beta chain) was carried out in a study of blood T cell repertoires in COVID-19. Background on the study: Researchers got acute and convalescent COVID-19 samples from the United States, Italy and Spain. T cells, B-cell-depleted T cells, or PBMCs supplied cDNA or gDNA.

CDR1 and CDR2 from the germline V gene are SNHLY and FYNNEI. The germline V and J ends were trimmed by 4 bases and 0 bases, with 10 bases remaining between them. The CDR3 consists of 16 residues. Per the authors' pipeline: Amplification with reference gene primers provided the estimates of nucleated cell counts. Some clones are missing from TCRdb's copy, which holds only in-frame ones; the method was immunoSEQ multiplex PCR. The V and J calls and the clone size are those of that table, but D and trimming were determined from the DNA. The sample shows approximately 140,000 clones, roughly 78% of them seen only once.

The chain uses TRBV2 and TRBJ1-6; D is unresolved. The clonotype originates from a human donor with acute or convalescent COVID-19. The donor label of this sample is uncertain. The sample taken for sequencing was peripheral blood. CDR3 in amino acids: CASSGPGSSYNSPLHF. The CDR3 coding sequence is TGTGCCAGCAGTGGACCGGGGAGCTCCTATAATTCACCCCTCCACTTT.